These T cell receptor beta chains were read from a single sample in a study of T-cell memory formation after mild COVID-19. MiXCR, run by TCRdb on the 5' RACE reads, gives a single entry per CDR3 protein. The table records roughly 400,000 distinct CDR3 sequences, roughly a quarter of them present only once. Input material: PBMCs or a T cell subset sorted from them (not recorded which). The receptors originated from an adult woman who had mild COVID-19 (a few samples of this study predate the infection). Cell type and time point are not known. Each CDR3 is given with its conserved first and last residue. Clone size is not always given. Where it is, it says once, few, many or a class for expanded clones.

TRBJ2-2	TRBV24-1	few	CATNAANTGELFF
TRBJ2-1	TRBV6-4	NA	CASSDSAGAANEQFF
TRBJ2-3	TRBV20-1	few	CSARRTSGGGDTQYF
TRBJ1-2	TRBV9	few	CASSVGQGRGNQYGYTF
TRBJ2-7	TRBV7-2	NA	CASRPPSGTYEQYF
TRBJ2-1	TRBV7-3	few	CASSLGGGAYNNEQFF
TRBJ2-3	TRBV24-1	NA	CATSDFGRTQYF
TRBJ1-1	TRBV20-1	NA	CSARVTETEAFF
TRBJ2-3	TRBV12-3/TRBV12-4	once	CASSPDGGPDTQYF
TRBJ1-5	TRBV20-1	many	CSADGTGSDQPQHF
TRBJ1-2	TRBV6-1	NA	CASSNRGAGGYTF
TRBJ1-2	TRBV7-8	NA	CASSLVARGTGGYTF
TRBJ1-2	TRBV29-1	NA	CSVVNRFDYGYTF
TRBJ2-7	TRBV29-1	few	CSVEFSGSEDYEQYF
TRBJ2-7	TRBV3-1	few	CASSQTSGGLYEQYF
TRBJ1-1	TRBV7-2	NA	CASSRTGQGGSAFF
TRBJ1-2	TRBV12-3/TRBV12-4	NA	CASSGPGSYGYTF
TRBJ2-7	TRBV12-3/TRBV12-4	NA	CASRSQRSSYEQYF
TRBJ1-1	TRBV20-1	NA	CSARGRGQVEAFF
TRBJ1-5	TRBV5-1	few	CASSSSWGAGQPQHF